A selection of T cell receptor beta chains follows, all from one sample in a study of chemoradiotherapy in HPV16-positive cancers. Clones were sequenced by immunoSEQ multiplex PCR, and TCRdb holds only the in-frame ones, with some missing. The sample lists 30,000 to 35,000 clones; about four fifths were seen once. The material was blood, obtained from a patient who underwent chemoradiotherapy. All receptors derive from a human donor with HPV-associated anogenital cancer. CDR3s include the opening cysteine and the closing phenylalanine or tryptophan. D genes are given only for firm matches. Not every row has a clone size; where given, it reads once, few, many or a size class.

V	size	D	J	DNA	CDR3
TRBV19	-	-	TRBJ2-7	TGTGCCAGTAGTCCAAACGCGCGAGGGGAGCAGTACTTC	CASSPNARGEQYF
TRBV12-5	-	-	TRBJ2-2	TGTGCTAGTACCTGGGAGAGGCCCGGGGAGCTGTTTTTT	CASTWERPGELFF
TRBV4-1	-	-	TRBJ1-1	TGCGCCAGCAGCCAAGCCGGACGGTTGAACACTGAAGCTTTCTTT	CASSQAGRLNTEAFF
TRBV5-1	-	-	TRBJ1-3	TGCGCCAGCAGCTTGGATTCGGGAACGGCCCCATATTTT	CASSLDSGTAPYF
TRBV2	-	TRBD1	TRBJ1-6	TGTGCCAGCAGGTCAGGGGGCTCGGGTTCGGCCCTCCACTTT	CASRSGGSGSALHF
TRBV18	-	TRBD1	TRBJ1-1	TGTGCCAGCTCAACCCAGGGACAGATGAACACTGAAGCTTTCTTT	CASSTQGQMNTEAFF
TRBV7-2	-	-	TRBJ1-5	TGTGCCAGCAGCTCTAGTGGGGGGGGATATCAGCCCCAGCATTTT	CASSSSGGGYQPQHF
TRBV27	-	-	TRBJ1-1	TGTGCCAGCAGTCCCGTCAGGGGAAGCACTGAAGCTTTCTTT	CASSPVRGSTEAFF
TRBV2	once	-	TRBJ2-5	TGTGCCAGCATCAAACAGGGTGGCGAGACCCAGTACTTC	CASIKQGGETQYF
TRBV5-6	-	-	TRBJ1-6	TGTGCCAGCAGCTCTAACATGAATTCACCCCTCCACTTT	CASSSNMNSPLHF
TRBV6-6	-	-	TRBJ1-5	TGTGCCAGCAGTTATGGGGGGCCCCAGCATTTT	CASSYGGPQHF
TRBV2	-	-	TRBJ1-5	TGTGCCAGCAGAACTAGACAGAGTAGCAATCAGCCCCAGCATTTT	CASRTRQSSNQPQHF
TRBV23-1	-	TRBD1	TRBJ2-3	TGCGCCAGCTGGGGACAGGGGGCTTTTAATCCAGATACGCAGTATTTT	CASWGQGAFNPDTQYF
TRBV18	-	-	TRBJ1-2	TGTGCCAGCTCATCATCCGGGACTCAACCTGTGGGCTACACCTTC	CASSSSGTQPVGYTF
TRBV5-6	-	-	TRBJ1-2	TGTGCCAGCAGCAGACCTAACTATGGCTACACCTTC	CASSRPNYGYTF
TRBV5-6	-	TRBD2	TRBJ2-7	TGTGCCAGCAAATACCACGGGGGGGAGCAGTACTTC	CASKYHGGEQYF
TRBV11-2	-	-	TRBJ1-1	TGTGCCAGCAGCTTAGATCACAGATGGGGGCCGAACACTGAAGCTTTCTTT	CASSLDHRWGPNTEAFF
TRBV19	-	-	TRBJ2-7	TGTGCCAGTAGTCTTGGCTTGGGGGCGTACGAGCAGTACTTC	CASSLGLGAYEQYF
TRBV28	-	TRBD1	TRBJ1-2	TGTGCCAGCAGTTTAGCGCAGGGGGCAAGGGGCTACACCTTC	CASSLAQGARGYTF
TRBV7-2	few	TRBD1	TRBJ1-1	TGTGCCAGCAGCCAGAGTTGGACAGGGGGCACTGAAGCTTTCTTT	CASSQSWTGGTEAFF
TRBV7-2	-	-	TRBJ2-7	TGTGCCAGCAGCTTAGCGGGGCCCGACGCGCAGTACTTC	CASSLAGPDAQYF
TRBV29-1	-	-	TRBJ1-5	TGCAGCGTTCAAGCAGGGGACAATCAGCCCCAGCATTTT	CSVQAGDNQPQHF
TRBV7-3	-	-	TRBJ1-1	TGTGCCAGCAGCCTAGAGAACACTGAAGCTTTCTTT	CASSLENTEAFF
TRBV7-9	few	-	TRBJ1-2	TGTGCCAGCAGCTTAGGGTCGGCAGGGAACTATGGCTACACCTTC	CASSLGSAGNYGYTF
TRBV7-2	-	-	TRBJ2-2	TGTGCCAGCAGCTTAGCGTTACCCACCGGGGAGCTGTTTTTT	CASSLALPTGELFF
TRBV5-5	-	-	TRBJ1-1	TGTGCCAGCAGCTATAAATGGGCCGAGAACACTGAAGCTTTCTTT	CASSYKWAENTEAFF
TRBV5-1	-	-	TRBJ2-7	TGCGCCAGCAGATACAACCGGGACCCAATGGGATTCTACGAGCAGTACTTC	CASRYNRDPMGFYEQYF
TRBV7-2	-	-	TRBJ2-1	TGTGCCAGCACGTCCGGCAGGGGCCTCTACAATGAGCAGTTCTTC	CASTSGRGLYNEQFF
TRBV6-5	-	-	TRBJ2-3	TGTGCCAGCAGTTACTCGCGCGGGGTGCAGTATTTT	CASSYSRGVQYF
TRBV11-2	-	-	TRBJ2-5	TGTGCCAGCAGCTTAGGGCCCAGACAAGAGACCCAGTACTTC	CASSLGPRQETQYF
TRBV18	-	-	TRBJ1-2	TGTGCCAGCTCACCTGGGGGGACTAACTATGGCTACACCTTC	CASSPGGTNYGYTF
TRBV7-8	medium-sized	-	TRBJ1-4	TGTGCCAGCAGCTTAGGAGGGGGAATTGATGAAAAACTGTTTTTT	CASSLGGGIDEKLFF
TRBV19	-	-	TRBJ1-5	TGTGCCAGTAGTATTGGGGGAAATGGTCAGCCCCAGCATTTT	CASSIGGNGQPQHF
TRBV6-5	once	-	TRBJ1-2	TGTGCCAGCATAGGGGACGGTGGGGGCTACACCTTC	CASIGDGGGYTF
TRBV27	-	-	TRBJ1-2	TGTGCCAGCAGTTTAGATTCGAGAGATGGCTACACCTTC	CASSLDSRDGYTF
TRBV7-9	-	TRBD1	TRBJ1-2	TGTGCCAGCAGCTCGAGACAGGGGGCACGGAACTATGGCTACACCTTC	CASSSRQGARNYGYTF
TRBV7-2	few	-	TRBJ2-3	TGTGCCAGCAGCTCGACAACTAGCACAGATACGCAGTATTTT	CASSSTTSTDTQYF
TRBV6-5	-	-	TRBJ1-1	TGTGCCAGCAAGTATCGTGGACGGGTGAACACTGAAGCTTTCTTT	CASKYRGRVNTEAFF
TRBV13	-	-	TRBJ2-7	TGTGCCAGCAGCACGGGGACATTCTACGAGCAGTACTTC	CASSTGTFYEQYF
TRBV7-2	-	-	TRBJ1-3	TGTGCCAGCAGCTTATCAGGTTTTGGAAACACCATATATTTT	CASSLSGFGNTIYF
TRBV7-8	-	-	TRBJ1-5	TGTGCCAGCAGCTTAGTAGGTCGTCGCCAGCCCCAGCATTTT	CASSLVGRRQPQHF
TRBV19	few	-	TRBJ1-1	TGTGCCACCACTCGACAGCAGATGAACACTGAAGCTTTCTTT	CATTRQQMNTEAFF
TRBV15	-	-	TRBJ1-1	TGTGCCACCAGCAGAGATACCCGGGGTACTGAAGCTTTCTTT	CATSRDTRGTEAFF
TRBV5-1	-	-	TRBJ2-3	TGCGCCAGCAGCTCGAGACGAGGGGGCACAGATACGCAGTATTTT	CASSSRRGGTDTQYF
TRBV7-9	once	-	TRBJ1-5	TGTGCCCTCGGCGGGGCGGGGGGCAATCAGCCCCAGCATTTT	CALGGAGGNQPQHF